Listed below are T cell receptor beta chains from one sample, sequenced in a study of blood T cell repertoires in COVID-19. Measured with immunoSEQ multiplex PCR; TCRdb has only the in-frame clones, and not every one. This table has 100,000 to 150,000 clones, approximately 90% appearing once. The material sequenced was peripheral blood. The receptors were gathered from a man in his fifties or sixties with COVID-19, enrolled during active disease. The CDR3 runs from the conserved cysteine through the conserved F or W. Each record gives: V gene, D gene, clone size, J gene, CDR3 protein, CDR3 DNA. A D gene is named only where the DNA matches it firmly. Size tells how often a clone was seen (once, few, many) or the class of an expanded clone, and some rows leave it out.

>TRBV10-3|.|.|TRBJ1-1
CAISESGTNTEAFF
TGTGCCATCAGTGAGTCGGGCACCAACACTGAAGCTTTCTTT
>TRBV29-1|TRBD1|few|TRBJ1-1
CSVGTGTNTEAFF
TGCAGCGTGGGGACAGGCACGAACACTGAAGCTTTCTTT
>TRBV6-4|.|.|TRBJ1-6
CASSAGGAAPLHF
TGTGCCAGCAGTGCTGGAGGGGCGGCACCCCTCCACTTT
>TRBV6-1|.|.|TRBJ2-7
CASSETRGSSYEQYF
TGTGCCAGCAGTGAAACCCGGGGGAGCTCCTACGAGCAGTACTTC
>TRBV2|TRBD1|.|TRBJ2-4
CASQEQGSINIQYF
TGTGCCAGCCAAGAACAGGGGTCTATAAACATTCAGTACTTC
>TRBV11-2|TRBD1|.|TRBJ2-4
CASSLVQGGAKNIQYF
TGTGCCAGCAGCTTAGTACAGGGGGGAGCCAAAAACATTCAGTACTTC
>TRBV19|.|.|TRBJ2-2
CASSIGGTYTGELFF
TGTGCCAGTAGTATAGGCGGCACTTACACCGGGGAGCTGTTTTTT
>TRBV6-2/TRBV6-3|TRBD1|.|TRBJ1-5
CASSWTGVDQPQHF
TGTGCCAGCAGTTGGACAGGGGTCGATCAGCCCCAGCATTTT
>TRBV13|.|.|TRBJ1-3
CASSLGFRNSGNTIYF
TGTGCCAGCAGCTTAGGATTCAGGAACTCTGGAAACACCATATATTTT
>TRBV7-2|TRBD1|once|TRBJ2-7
CACSSNRGREQYF
TGTGCCTGCAGTTCTAACAGGGGGCGCGAGCAGTACTTC
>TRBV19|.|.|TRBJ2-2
CASIPPGFENTGELFF
TGTGCCAGTATCCCCCCGGGATTTGAGAACACCGGGGAGCTGTTTTTT
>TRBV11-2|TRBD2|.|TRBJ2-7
CASSTAGAVGEQYF
TGTGCCAGCAGCACAGCGGGAGCCGTCGGCGAGCAGTACTTC
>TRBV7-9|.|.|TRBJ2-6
CASSAPGRSGANVLTF
TGTGCCAGCAGTGCTCCAGGAAGATCAGGGGCCAACGTCCTGACTTTC
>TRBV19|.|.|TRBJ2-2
CASRLGTGELFF
TGTGCCAGTAGGCTAGGAACCGGGGAGCTGTTTTTT
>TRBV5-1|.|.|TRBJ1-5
CASRRQPNQPQHF
TGCGCCAGCAGAAGACAGCCCAATCAGCCCCAGCATTTT
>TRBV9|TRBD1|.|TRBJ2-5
CASSARGQETQYF
TGTGCCAGCAGCGCCAGGGGGCAAGAGACCCAGTACTTC
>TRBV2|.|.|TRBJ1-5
CASSEDPSRQPQHF
TGTGCCAGCAGTGAAGATCCCAGCAGGCAGCCCCAGCATTTT
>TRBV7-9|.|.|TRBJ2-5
CASSQGTVEETQYF
TGTGCCAGCAGCCAGGGGACGGTCGAAGAGACCCAGTACTTC
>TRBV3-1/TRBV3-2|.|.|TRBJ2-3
CASSQADTQYF
TGTGCCAGCAGCCAAGCGGATACGCAGTATTTT
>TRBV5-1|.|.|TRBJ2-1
CASSLSAFPSYNEQFF
TGCGCCAGCAGCCTCTCAGCGTTCCCCTCCTACAATGAGCAGTTCTTC
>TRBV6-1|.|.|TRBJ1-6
CASREAPGADYYNSPLHF
TGTGCCAGCAGGGAAGCCCCAGGGGCGGATTACTATAATTCACCCCTCCACTTT
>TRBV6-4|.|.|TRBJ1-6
CASRRGLTDNSPLHF
TGTGCCAGCAGAAGAGGCCTAACGGATAATTCACCCCTCCACTTT
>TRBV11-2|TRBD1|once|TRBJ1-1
CASSLDQGGGFKAFF
TGTGCCAGCAGCTTAGATCAGGGGGGTGGATTCAAAGCTTTCTTT
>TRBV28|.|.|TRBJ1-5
CASSSAGSNQPQHF
TGTGCCAGCAGTTCCGCGGGCAGCAATCAGCCCCAGCATTTT
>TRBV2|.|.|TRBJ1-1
CASSGTGTQAFF
TGTGCCAGCAGTGGGACCGGGACACAGGCTTTCTTT
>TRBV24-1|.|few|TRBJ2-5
CATSDGGQETQYF
TGTGCCACCAGTGACGGGGGCCAAGAGACCCAGTACTTC